This TCR beta chain was documented in a study of blood T cell repertoires in COVID-19 (dated by TCRdb to 2018 to 2021). Concerning the study at large: The collaborator samples originated in the United States, Italy and Spain and spanned the acute and convalescent phases of COVID-19. The sample metadata nearly always contained a de-identified subject ID, COVID-19 status, age in years and sex. The repertoires were released in a freely available public database intended as a resource for research on the immune response to SARS-CoV-2. The prospective study material was composed of cDNA or gDNA derived from T cells, B-cell-depleted T cells, or PBMCs. The samples were drawn from the first 160 participants of the ongoing ImmuneRACE study and from 1,254 subjects provided by 6 global collaborators. The dataset comprised deeply sampled blood TCRbeta repertoires from subjects exposed to, actively infected with, or recovered from COVID-19. Where available, HLA class I and class II types were taken from metadata supplied by the sample provider and were not determined by assay-based typing.

Comments on this clone: What this receptor recognizes is not known. Base qualities are not recorded, but no much larger clone differs from it by a single base.

Collaborating institutions collected whole blood in K2EDTA tubes following their own protocols. For TCRbeta analysis, collaborators shipped samples as frozen whole blood, isolated PBMCs, or DNA extracted from either of those sample types. TCRbeta CDR3 regions were amplified from genomic DNA by means of the immunoSEQ Assay, a bias-controlled multiplex PCR. The authors' analysis ran thus. The number of nucleated cells in each sample was estimated by amplification of reference gene primers within the assay. To quantify the absolute abundance of each unique TCRbeta CDR3 rearrangement, sequence reads were collapsed and filtered. For each sample, productive Simpson clonality was calculated as the square root of Simpson's diversity index across productive rearrangements. The source is immuneACCESS, and TCRdb retained only in-frame sequences with V and J called. Part of the clones is not carried over; for the studies checked, unresolved V genes explain less than half of this, and the remainder is unexplained. That table is the source of V, J and clone size, and D and trimming were worked out from the DNA. Here the sample has about 200,000 clones; approximately 81% occur a single time. The leading ten clones occupy around 5.2% of the sample.

Trimming takes 4 bases off V and 7 bases off J; junction bases not matched to a gene: 22. Taken from the germline V gene, the CDR1 and CDR2 loops are MGHRA and YSYEKL. The CDR3 covers 19 residues, taking in both the cysteine and the phenylalanine. The retained sequence is limited to the CDR3, 57 bases, with the frame set at the first base. Overall study outcomes, separate from this receptor: The quantity of clinical and demographic metadata differed by source and by participant and was supplied without curation.

This clonotype was sampled from a woman at least 80 years old with acute or convalescent COVID-19. Material for sequencing was peripheral blood. The sequence links TRBV4-1 to TRBJ2-1, and 7 junction bases match TRBD1. The CDR3 protein sequence reads: CASSLRDSQYRGVWNEQFF. The base sequence is TGCGCCAGCAGCCTCCGGGACAGCCAGTACCGAGGGGTTTGGAATGAGCAGTTCTTC.